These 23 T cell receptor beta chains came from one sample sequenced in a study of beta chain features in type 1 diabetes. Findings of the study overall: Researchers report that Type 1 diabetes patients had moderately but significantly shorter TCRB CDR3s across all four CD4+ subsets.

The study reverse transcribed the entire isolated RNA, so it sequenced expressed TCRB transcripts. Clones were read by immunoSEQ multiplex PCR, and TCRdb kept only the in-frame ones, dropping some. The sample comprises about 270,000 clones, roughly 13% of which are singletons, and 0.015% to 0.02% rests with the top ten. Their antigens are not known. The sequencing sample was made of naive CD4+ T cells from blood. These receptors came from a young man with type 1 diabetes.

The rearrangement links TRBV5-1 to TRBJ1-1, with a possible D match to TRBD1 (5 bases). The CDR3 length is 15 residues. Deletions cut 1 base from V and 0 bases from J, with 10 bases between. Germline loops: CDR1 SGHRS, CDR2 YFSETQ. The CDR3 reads CASSLFGRVNTEAFF. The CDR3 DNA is TGCGCCAGCAGCTTGTTTGGCAGGGTGAACACTGAAGCTTTCTTT.

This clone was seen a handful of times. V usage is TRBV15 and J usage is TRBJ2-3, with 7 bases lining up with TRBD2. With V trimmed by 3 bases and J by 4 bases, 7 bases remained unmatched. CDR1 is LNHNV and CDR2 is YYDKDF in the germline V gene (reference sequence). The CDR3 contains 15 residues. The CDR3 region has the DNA TGTGCCACCAGCAGGGTAGGGAGGGTACCAGATACGCAGTATTTT. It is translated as CATSRVGRVPDTQYF.

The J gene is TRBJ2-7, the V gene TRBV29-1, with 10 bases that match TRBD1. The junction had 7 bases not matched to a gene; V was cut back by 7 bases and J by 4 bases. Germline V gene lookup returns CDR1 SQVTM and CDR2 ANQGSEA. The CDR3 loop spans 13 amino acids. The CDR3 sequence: CSARQGAGYEQYF. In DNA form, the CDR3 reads TGCAGCGCCCGACAGGGGGCAGGATACGAGCAGTACTTC.

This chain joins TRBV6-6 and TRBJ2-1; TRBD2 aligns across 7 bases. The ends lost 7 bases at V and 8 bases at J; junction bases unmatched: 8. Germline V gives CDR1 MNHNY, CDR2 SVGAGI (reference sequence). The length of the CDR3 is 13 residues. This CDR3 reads CASTMGEGHEQFF. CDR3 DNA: TGTGCCAGCACAATGGGGGAGGGACATGAGCAGTTCTTC.

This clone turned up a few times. CDR3 nucleotide sequence: TGTGCCAGCAGCCAAGAAGCCGCAGGCCAGGGCAATCAGCCCCAGCATTTT. Its protein product is CASSQEAAGQGNQPQHF. V usage is TRBV4-2 and J usage is TRBJ1-5; D not certain. Germline values: CDR1 LGHNA, CDR2 YNFKEQ. Trimming cost V 0 bases and J 2 bases, with 14 bases left between them. The CDR3 extends over 17 amino acids.

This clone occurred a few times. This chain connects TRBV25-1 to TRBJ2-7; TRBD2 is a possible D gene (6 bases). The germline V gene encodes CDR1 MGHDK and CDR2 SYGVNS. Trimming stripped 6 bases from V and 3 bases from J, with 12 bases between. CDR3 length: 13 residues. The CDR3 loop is CASSGTPVYEQYF. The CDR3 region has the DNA TGTGCCAGCAGCGGGACTCCCGTCTACGAGCAGTACTTC.

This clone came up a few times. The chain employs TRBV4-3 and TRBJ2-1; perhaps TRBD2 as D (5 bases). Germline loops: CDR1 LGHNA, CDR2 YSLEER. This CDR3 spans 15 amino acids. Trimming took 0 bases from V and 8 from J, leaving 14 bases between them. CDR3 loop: CASSQDWRGGYEQFF. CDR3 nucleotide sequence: TGCGCCAGCAGCCAAGATTGGCGTGGAGGATATGAGCAGTTCTTC.

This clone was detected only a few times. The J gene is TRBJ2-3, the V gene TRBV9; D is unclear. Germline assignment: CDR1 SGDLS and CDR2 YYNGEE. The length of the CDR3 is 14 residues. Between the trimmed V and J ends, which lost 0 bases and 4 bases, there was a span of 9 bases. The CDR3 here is CASSVESVSDTQYF. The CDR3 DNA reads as TGTGCCAGCAGCGTAGAGAGTGTCTCAGATACGCAGTATTTT.

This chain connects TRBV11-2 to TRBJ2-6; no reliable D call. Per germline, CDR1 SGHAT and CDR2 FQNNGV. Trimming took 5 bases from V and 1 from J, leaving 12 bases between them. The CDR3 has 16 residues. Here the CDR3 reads CASSLEVLSGANVLTF. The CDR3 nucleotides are TGTGCCAGCAGCCTTGAGGTACTATCTGGGGCCAACGTCCTGACTTTC.

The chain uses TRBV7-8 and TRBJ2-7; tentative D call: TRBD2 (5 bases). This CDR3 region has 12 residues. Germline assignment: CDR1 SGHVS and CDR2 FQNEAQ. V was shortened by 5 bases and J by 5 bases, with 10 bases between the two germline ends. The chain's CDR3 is CASSRAGNEQYF. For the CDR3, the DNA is TGTGCCAGCAGCCGTGCGGGTAACGAGCAGTACTTC.

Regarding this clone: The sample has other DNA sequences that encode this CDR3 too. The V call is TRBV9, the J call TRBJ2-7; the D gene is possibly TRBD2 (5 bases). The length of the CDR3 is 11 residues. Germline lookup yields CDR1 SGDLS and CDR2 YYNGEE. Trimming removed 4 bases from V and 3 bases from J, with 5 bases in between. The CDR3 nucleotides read TGTGCCAGCAGCCGGGGCTACGAGCAGTACTTC. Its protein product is CASSRGYEQYF.

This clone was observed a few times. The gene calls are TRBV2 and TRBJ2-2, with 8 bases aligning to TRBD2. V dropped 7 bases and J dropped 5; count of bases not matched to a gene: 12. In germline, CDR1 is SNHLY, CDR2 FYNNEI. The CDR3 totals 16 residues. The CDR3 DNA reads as TGTGCCAGCACGAAGACGGCGGGAGGAGGGACCGGGGAGCTGTTTTTT. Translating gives CASTKTAGGGTGELFF. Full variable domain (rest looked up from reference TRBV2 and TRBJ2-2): EPEVTQTPSHQVTQMGQEVILRCVPISNHLYFYWYRQILGQKVEFLVSFYNNEISEKSEIFDDQFSVERPDGSNFTLKIRSTKLEDSAMYFCASTKTAGGGTGELFFGEGSRLTVL.

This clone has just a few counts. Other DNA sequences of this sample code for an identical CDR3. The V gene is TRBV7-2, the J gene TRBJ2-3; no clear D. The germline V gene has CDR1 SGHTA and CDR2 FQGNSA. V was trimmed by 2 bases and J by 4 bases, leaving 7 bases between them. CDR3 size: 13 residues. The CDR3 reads CASSLRSPDTQYF. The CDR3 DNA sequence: TGTGCCAGCAGCTTACGCAGTCCAGATACGCAGTATTTT.

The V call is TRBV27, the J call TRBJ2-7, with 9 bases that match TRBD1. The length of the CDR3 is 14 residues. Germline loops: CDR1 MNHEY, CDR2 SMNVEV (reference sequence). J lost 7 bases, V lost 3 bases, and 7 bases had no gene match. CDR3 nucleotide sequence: TGTGCCAGCAGTTTCCTCCGGGACAGGGAAGAGCAGTACTTC. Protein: CASSFLRDREEQYF.

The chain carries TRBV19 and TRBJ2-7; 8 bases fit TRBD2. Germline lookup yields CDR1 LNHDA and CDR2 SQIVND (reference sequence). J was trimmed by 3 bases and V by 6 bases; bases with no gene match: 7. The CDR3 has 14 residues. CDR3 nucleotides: TGTGCCAGTAGCCCCGGGACTAGAATCTACGAGCAGTACTTC. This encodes CASSPGTRIYEQYF. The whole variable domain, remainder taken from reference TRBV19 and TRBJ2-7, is DGGITQSPKYLFRKEGQNVTLSCEQNLNHDAMYWYRQDPGQGLRLIYYSQIVNDFQKGDIAEGYSVSREKKESFPLTVTSAQKNPTAFYLCASSPGTRIYEQYFGPGTRLTVT.

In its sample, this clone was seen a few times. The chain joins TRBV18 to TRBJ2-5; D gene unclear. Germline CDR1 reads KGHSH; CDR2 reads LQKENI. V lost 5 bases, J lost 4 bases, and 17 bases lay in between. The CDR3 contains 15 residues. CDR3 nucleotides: TGTGCCAGCTCAAACCTGCAGCCGCAGCGAGAGACCCAGTACTTC. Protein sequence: CASSNLQPQRETQYF. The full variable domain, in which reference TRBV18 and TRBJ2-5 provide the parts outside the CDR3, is NAGVMQNPRHLVRRRGQEARLRCSPMKGHSHVYWYRQLPEEGLKFMVYLQKENIIDESGMPKERFSAEFPKEGPSILRIQQVVRGDSAAYFCASSNLQPQRETQYFGPGTRLLVL.

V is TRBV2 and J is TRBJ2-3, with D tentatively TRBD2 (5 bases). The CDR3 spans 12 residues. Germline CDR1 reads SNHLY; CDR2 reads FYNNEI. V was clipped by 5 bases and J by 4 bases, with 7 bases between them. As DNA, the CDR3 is TGTGCCAGCAGTTCTAGCTCAGATACGCAGTATTTT. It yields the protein CASSSSSDTQYF.

The CDR3 sequence: CASSVTGTGDQPQHF. The CDR3 coding sequence is TGTGCCAGCAGTGTGACGGGGACGGGGGATCAGCCCCAGCATTTT. The rearrangement links TRBV2 to TRBJ1-5, with TRBD1 as a possible D gene (5 bases). Germline CDR1 SNHLY, CDR2 FYNNEI. V lost 4 bases and J 5 bases, leaving 15 bases between the germline ends. The CDR3 has 15 residues.

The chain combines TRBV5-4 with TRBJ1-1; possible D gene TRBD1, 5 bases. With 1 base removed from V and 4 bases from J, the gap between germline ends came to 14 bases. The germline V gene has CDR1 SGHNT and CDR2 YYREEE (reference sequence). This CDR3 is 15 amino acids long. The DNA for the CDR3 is TGTGCCAGCAGCTTGCCCGGGGGGGGAACCACTGAAGCTTTCTTT. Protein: CASSLPGGGTTEAFF.

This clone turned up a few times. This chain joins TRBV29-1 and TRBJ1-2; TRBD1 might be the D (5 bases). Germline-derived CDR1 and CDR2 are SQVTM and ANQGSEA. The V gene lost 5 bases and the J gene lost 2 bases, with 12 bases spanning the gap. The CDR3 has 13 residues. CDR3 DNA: TGCAGCGTTAAGTTTCCAGGGAACTATGGCTACACCTTC. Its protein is CSVKFPGNYGYTF.

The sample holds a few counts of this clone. CDR3 in amino acids: CASSLASAGSNYGYTF. The CDR3 bases are TGTGCCAGCAGCTTAGCTTCGGCAGGATCTAACTATGGCTACACCTTC. This chain connects TRBV7-2 to TRBJ1-2; no firm D call. The V gene's germline CDR1 is SGHTA and CDR2 FQGNSA. The CDR3 runs to 16 residues. The V end lost 0 bases, the J end lost 0 bases, and 11 bases lay between the germline ends.

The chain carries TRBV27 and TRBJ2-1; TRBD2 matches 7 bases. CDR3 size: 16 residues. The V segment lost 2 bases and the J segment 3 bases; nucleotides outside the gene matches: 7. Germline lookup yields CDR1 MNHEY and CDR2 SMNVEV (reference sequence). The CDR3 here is CASSLRLASLYNEQFF. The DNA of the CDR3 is TGTGCCAGCAGTTTAAGACTAGCTTCACTCTACAATGAGCAGTTCTTC.

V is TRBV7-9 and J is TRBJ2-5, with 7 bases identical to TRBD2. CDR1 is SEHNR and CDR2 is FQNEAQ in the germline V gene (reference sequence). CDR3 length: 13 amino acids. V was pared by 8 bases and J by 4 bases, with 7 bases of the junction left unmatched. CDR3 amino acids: CASLTSSLETQYF. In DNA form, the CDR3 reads TGTGCCAGCCTGACTAGCTCCTTAGAGACCCAGTACTTC.